Included here is one T cell receptor (beta chain) sequence, with context. Its antigen is as yet unknown. Germline is not matched at one junction end, which may reflect a read error. The sample originates from a study of identical twins. General observations from the study: Because invariant MAIT and iNKT cells could be present, zero-insertion analyses could be partly confounded. Twins shared out-of-frame alpha sequences with excess low generation probability.

TCRdb reanalysed the 5' RACE reads using MiXCR and keeps one entry per CDR3 protein. The sample shows just under 550,000 distinct CDR3 sequences, around 15% of them seen only once. Only healthy Caucasians were included as donors. The data also belong to a second study, concerning yellow fever vaccine responses in identical twins.

The sequence was collected from a woman between 18 and 29 years old in good health. Source material: CD4+ T cells sorted from blood.

CDR3 amino acids: CSVDPKRGQGTQYF. Written as DNA, the CDR3 is TGCAGCGTTGACCCAAAGCGGGGGCAAGGGACCCAGTACTTC. This chain joins TRBV29-1 and TRBJ2-5; 8 bases map to TRBD2. Germline loops: CDR1 SQVTM, CDR2 ANQGSEA. The CDR3 consists of 14 residues.